The table lists the clone carrying this T cell receptor beta chain with a few counts. The data were obtained in a study of regulatory T cells in long-lasting Graves disease. CDR3 length equals 15 residues. Looked up from germline, CDR1 is SGHAT and CDR2 is FQNNGV. The ends were cut back, 1 base at V and 4 bases at J, with 13 bases in the middle. The time point is: newly diagnosed GD, antithyroid drugs for less than 3 months. The authors made the TCR library using RNA they extracted from PBMCs. Arm-PCR of CDR3 regions and iRepertoire HTBI primers were the basis on which TCR beta libraries were built. TCRdb re-called the multiplex PCR reads with MiXCR, one entry per CDR3 protein. The top ten hold around 25% of the sample, which has 500,000 or so distinct CDR3 sequences, about 16% seen once. The same data also went into a second study, on T cells in Graves' hyperthyroidism and ophthalmopathy.

Source: peripheral blood mononuclear cells (PBMCs), taken at new diagnosis, from a patient treated with antithyroid drugs. The receptor comes from a woman aged 40 to 65 with Graves disease. This chain links TRBV11-2 with TRBJ1-2, with a possible D match to TRBD1 (6 bases). The CDR3 sequence: CASSLGTELFYGYTF. The CDR3 nucleotides read TGTGCCAGCAGCTTAGGGACAGAGTTATTCTATGGCTACACCTTC.